These 5 T cell receptor beta chains were sequenced from one sample in a study of T cell changes during pregnancy in multiple sclerosis. Repertoires were generated with immunoSEQ multiplex PCR, while TCRdb's copy carries only in-frame clones and drops some. Of over 55,000 clones detected, roughly 92% appear once; the ten largest clones hold 3%. Specimen: CD8+ T cells from peripheral blood mononuclear cells, collected in the third trimester of pregnancy. The source is a female donor in good health, enrolled as a control in a pregnancy study.

The chain couples TRBV30 to TRBJ2-3; 11 bases fit TRBD2. Trimming at V came to 3 bases and at J to 2 bases, leaving 7 bases not matched to a gene. The length of the CDR3 is 16 residues. Germline V gives CDR1 GTSNPN, CDR2 SVGIG (reference sequence). The CDR3 here is CAWSQGLAGPTDTQYF. CDR3 coding DNA: TGTGCCTGGAGCCAAGGACTAGCGGGCCCCACAGATACGCAGTATTTT. Based on the CDR3 plus reference TRBV30 and TRBJ2-3, the full variable domain is SQTIHQWPATLVQPVGSPLSLECTVEGTSNPNLYWYRQAAGRGLQLLFYSVGIGQISSEVPQNLSASRPQDRQFILSSKKLLLSDSGFYLCAWSQGLAGPTDTQYFGPGTRLTVL.

The rearrangement links TRBV15 to TRBJ2-1, with 11 positions matching TRBD2. This CDR3 is built from 15 residues. The trim removed 5 bases at V and 8 bases at J, leaving 8 bases unmatched. Germline V gene data show CDR1 as LNHNV and CDR2 as YYDKDF (reference sequence). This chain's CDR3 is CATSPPGLAVDEQFF. In DNA, the CDR3 is TGTGCCACCAGCCCACCGGGACTAGCGGTAGATGAGCAGTTCTTC.

The chain carries TRBV10-3 and TRBJ1-1; D not certain. The germline CDR1 and CDR2 sequences are ENHRY and SYGVKD. V lost 2 bases, J lost 2 bases, and 9 bases lay in between. The CDR3 covers 14 residues. CDR3 loop: CAISEAGTNTEAFF. The CDR3 nucleotides read TGTGCCATCAGTGAGGCAGGAACTAACACTGAAGCTTTCTTT.

The CDR3 here is CASRSDRGSYNEQFF. CDR3 nucleotide sequence: TGTGCCAGCCGGTCGGACAGGGGGTCCTACAATGAGCAGTTCTTC. J is TRBJ2-1 and V is TRBV6-1; 10 positions agree with TRBD1. The germline gives CDR1 MNHNS, CDR2 SASEGT. This CDR3 is 15 amino acids long. V shed 8 bases, J shed 1 base, and the junction held 5 bases outside the gene matches.

The CDR3 region is CASSRTGQETQYF. In DNA form, the CDR3 reads TGTGCCAGCAGCCGGACAGGACAAGAGACCCAGTACTTC. V gene TRBV7-9 combines with J gene TRBJ2-5; 7 bases are a match to TRBD1. V shed 5 bases, J shed 2 bases, and the junction held 2 bases outside the gene matches. CDR1 is SEHNR and CDR2 is FQNEAQ in the germline V gene (reference sequence). The CDR3 runs 13 residues.